This T cell receptor (beta chain) stems from a study of T cell responses to AZD1222 COVID-19 vaccine (dated by TCRdb to 2020 to 2023). Study-level background: AZD1222 recipients given second doses at about 4 weeks or at about 12 weeks were pooled, since spike-specific TCR depth and breadth were not found to differ between the two schedules. TCR sequencing was performed for 230 to 250 trial participants, of whom around 200 were given two doses of AZD1222 and approximately 25 were given two doses of MenACWY control vaccine. Trial participants were enrolled into age subgroups of 18-55, 56-69 and 70-plus years, which contained 148, 28 and 57 TCR-sequenced participants, respectively.

The time point label here, explained by the study, means: baseline before first vaccination. The vaccinee samples were drawn from two UK trials, COV001 and COV002, one of which was a single-blind randomized controlled phase 2/3 trial testing AZD1222 (ChAdOx1 nCoV-19) in healthy adults. Trial participant PBMC samples were collected at day 0 and day 28 after the second dose for TCRbeta chain sequencing. The investigation overall reported the following: The whole spike protein was spanned by vaccine-associated CD4 TCRs, and dominant responses were seen in regions 160-218 and 743-854. Because no day 14 peak-response samples were available, repertoires were characterized only after the peak T cell response. In the small 56-69-year group, the increase in depth fell short of significance, most likely because of low power. Epitopes outside the regions mutated in the B.1.351 and B.1.1.7 variants were reportedly recognized by nearly half of the unique spike-specific TCRs. Conclusions about previously exposed vaccinees are limited because only a handful of AZD1222 recipients were SARS-CoV-2 seropositive at baseline. After two AZD1222 doses, both the breadth and the depth of spike-specific TCRs were significantly higher than at day 0 and than in MenACWY recipients. Participants were mostly white British, with more females than males. The authors suggested clonal diversity may have been underestimated.

V and J are trimmed by 5 bases and 6 bases, and the gene matches miss 6 bases of the junction. The CDR3 spans 13 residues, from the cysteine through the phenylalanine. Of the read, only the CDR3 DNA is kept; its 39 bases are in frame from base 1. The CDR1 and CDR2 encoded by the germline V gene (reference sequence) are MNHEY and SMNVEV. The CDR3 regions of human TCRbeta chains were subjected to immunosequencing. The study's processing was this. TCRs in the repertoires were compared against a reference library of SARS-CoV-2-specific TCRs that had been generated with the MIRA antigen-specificity platform. Breadth was defined as the fraction of unique TCRs that were SARS-CoV-2-associated. Depth was defined as the fraction of total T cells that were SARS-CoV-2-associated. Using the MIRA data, every spike-specific TCR was mapped to the spike region that the TCR reacted to and assigned to either a CD4 or a CD8 class. Log10-transformed breadth and depth values were compared by one-way ANOVA with Sidak's multiple comparisons tests. TCRdb carries this immuneACCESS record with in-frame sequences only. Its versions omit some clonotypes, under half of them owing to an unresolved V gene in the studies checked, with the rest unexplained. Clone size and the V and J calls come from that table; the DNA yielded D and trimming. Present in this sample are some 170,000 clones, 85% to 90% of which were seen just once. In total, the top ten clones hold 1.5% to 2% of the sample.

Comment on this clone: Its antigen target is currently unknown. Per-nucleotide qualities are absent, and no much larger clonotype sits a single base away.

The chain is encoded by TRBV27 joined to TRBJ1-1; 7 of the junction bases match TRBD1. The clonotype was recovered from an adult in good health. The sample in question was peripheral blood, obtained on day 0 of AZD1222 vaccination. Read as DNA, the sequence is TGTGCCAGCAGTCAGGGGGGTTTGTCTGAAGCTTTCTTT. It codes for CASSQGGLSEAFF.